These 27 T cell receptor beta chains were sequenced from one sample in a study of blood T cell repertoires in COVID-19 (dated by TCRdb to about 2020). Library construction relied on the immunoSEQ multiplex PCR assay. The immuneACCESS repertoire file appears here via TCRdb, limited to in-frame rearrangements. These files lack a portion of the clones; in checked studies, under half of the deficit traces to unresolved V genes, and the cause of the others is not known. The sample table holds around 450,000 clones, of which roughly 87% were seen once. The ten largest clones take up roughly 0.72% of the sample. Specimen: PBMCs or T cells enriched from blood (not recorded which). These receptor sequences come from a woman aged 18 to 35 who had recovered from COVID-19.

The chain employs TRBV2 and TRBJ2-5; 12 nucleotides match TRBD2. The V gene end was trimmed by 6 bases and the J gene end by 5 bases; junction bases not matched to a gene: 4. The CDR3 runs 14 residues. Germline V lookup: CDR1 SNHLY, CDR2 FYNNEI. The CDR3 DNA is TGTGCCAGCAGAATAGGGACTAGCGGGGAGACCCAGTACTTC. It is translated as CASRIGTSGETQYF.

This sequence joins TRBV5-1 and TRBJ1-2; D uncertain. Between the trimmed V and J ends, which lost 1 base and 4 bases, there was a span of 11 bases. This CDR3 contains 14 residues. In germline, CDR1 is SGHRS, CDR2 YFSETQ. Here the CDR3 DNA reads TGCGCCAGCAGCTTGTTGCAGGATGGCTATGGCTACACCTTC. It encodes CASSLLQDGYGYTF.

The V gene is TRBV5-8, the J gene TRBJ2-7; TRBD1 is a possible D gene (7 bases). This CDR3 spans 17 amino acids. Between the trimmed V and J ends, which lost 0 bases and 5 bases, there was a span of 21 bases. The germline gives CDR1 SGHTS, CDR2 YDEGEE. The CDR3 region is CASSLEAGRGVFNEQYF. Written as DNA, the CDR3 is TGTGCCAGCAGCTTGGAGGCAGGCAGGGGGGTTTTCAACGAGCAGTACTTC. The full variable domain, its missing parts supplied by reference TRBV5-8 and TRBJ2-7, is EAGVTQSPTHLIKTRGQQATLRCSPISGHTSVYWYQQALGLGLQFLLWYDEGEERNRGNFPPRFSGRQFPNYSSELNVNALELEDSALYLCASSLEAGRGVFNEQYFGPGTRLTVT.

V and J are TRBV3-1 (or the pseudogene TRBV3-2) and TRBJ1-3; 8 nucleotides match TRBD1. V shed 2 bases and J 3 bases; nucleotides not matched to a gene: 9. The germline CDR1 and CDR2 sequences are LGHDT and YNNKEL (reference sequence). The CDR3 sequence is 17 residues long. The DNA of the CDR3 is TGTGCCAGCAGCCAACTTACTGACAGGGGAGGTGGAAACACCATATATTTT. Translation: CASSQLTDRGGGNTIYF.

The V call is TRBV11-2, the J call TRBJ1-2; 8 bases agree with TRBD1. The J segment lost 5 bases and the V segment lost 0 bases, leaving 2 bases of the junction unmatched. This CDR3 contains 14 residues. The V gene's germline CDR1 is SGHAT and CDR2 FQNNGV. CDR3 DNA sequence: TGTGCCAGCAGCTTAGACCAGGGGGCATATGGCTACACCTTC. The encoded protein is CASSLDQGAYGYTF.

DNA for the CDR3: TGTGCCAGCCTTTACACCACCGGGACAGGAGATGGCTACACCTTC. Its translation is CASLYTTGTGDGYTF. The gene calls are TRBV28 and TRBJ1-2; 8 nucleotides line up with TRBD1. The CDR3 is 15 residues long. In germline, CDR1 is MDHEN, CDR2 SYDVKM. V lost 8 bases to trimming and J lost 6 bases; unmatched junction nucleotides: 14.

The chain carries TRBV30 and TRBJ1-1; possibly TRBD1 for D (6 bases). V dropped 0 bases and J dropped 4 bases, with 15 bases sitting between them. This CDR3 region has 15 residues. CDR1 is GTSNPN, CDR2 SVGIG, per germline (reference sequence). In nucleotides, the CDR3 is TGTGCCTGGAGTGTTACAGGGTCGGTGGCCACTGAAGCTTTCTTT. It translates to CAWSVTGSVATEAFF.

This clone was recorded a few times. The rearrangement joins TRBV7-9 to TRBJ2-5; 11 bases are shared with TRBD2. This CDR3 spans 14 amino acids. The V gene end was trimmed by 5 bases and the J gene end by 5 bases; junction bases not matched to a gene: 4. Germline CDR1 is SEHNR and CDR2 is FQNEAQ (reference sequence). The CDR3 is CASSRASGGETQYF. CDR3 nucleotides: TGTGCCAGCAGCAGGGCTAGCGGGGGGGAGACCCAGTACTTC.

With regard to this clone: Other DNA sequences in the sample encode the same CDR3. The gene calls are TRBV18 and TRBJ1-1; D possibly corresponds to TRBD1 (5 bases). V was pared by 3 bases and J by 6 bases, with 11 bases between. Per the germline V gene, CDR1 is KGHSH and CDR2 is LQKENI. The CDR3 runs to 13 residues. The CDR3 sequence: CASSPRGGSEAFF. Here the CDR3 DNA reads TGTGCCAGCTCACCTCGGGGGGGATCTGAAGCTTTCTTT.

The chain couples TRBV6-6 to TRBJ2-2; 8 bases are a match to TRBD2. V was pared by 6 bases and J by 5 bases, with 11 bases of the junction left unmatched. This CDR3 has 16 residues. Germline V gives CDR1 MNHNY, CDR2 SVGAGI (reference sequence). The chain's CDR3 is CASSSHAGGKTGELFF. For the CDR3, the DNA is TGTGCCAGCAGCTCCCATGCGGGGGGCAAGACCGGGGAGCTGTTTTTT.

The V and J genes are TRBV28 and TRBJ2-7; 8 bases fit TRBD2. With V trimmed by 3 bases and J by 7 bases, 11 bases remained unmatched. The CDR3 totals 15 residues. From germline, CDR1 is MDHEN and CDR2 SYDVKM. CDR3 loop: CASSLPSGGPGEQYF. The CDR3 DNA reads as TGTGCCAGCAGTTTGCCCTCGGGGGGGCCTGGGGAGCAGTACTTC.

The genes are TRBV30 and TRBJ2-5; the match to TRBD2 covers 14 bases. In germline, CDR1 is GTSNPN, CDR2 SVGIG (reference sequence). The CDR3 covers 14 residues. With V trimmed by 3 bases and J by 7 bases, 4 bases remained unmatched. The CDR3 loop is CAWRTSGGAGTQYF. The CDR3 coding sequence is TGTGCCTGGAGGACTAGCGGGGGGGCCGGGACCCAGTACTTC.

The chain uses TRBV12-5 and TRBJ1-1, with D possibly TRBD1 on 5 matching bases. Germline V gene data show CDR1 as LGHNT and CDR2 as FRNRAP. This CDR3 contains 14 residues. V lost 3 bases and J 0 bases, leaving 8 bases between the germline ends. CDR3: CASGFGGMNTEAFF. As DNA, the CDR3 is TGTGCTAGTGGTTTCGGGGGGATGAACACTGAAGCTTTCTTT.

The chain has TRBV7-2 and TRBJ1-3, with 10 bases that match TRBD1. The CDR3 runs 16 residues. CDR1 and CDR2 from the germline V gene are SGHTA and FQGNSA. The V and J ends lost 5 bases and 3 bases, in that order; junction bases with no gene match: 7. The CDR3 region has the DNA TGTGCCAGCAGCCCTCGGACAGGGGGGATTGGAAACACCATATATTTT. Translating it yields CASSPRTGGIGNTIYF. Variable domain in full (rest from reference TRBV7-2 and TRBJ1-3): GAGVSQSPSNKVTEKGKDVELRCDPISGHTALYWYRQSLGQGLEFLIYFQGNSAPDKSGLPSDRFSAERTGGSVSTLTIQRTQQEDSAVYLCASSPRTGGIGNTIYFGEGSWLTVV.

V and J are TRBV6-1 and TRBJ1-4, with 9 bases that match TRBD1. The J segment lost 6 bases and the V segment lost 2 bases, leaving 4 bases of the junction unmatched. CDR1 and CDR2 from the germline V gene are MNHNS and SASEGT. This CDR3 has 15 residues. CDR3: CASSERGTGYEKLFF. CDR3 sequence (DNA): TGTGCCAGCAGTGAAAGGGGGACAGGGTATGAAAAACTGTTTTTT.

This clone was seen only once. CDR3 amino acids: CASSLGAGSYEQYF. The CDR3 DNA reads TGTGCCAGTAGTTTAGGTGCGGGGTCCTACGAGCAGTACTTC. The chain uses TRBV19 and TRBJ2-7; perhaps TRBD2 as D (6 bases). Between the trimmed V and J ends, which lost 5 bases and 1 base, there was a span of 12 bases. The CDR3 spans 14 residues. Germline CDR1 LNHDA, CDR2 SQIVND (reference sequence).

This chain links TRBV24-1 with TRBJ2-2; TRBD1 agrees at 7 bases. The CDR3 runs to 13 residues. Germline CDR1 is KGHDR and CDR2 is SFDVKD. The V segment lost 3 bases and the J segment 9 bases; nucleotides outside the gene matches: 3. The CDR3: CATSDPGQRELFF. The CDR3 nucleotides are TGTGCCACCAGTGATCCGGGACAGAGGGAGCTGTTTTTT.

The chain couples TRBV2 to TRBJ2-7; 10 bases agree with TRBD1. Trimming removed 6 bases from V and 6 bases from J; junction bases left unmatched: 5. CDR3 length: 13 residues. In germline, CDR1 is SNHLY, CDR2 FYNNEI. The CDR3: CASSLGQGFEQYF. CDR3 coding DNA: TGTGCCAGCAGCCTGGGACAGGGGTTCGAGCAGTACTTC.

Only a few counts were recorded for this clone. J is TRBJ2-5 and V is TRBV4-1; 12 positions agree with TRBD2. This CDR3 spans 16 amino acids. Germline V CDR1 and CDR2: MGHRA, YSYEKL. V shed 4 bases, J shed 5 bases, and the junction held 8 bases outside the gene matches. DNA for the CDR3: TGCGCCAGCAGCCTATACGGGACTAGCGGGTATGAGACCCAGTACTTC. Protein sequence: CASSLYGTSGYETQYF.

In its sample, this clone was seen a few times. DNA for the CDR3: TGTGCCAGCAGTGAAGTCCCTACGAACTATGGCTACACCTTC. Amino acid sequence: CASSEVPTNYGYTF. The chain couples TRBV2 to TRBJ1-2; D is uncertain. The CDR3 runs to 14 residues. From germline, CDR1 is SNHLY and CDR2 FYNNEI. The V end was cut by 1 base, the J end by 2 bases, with 8 bases between.

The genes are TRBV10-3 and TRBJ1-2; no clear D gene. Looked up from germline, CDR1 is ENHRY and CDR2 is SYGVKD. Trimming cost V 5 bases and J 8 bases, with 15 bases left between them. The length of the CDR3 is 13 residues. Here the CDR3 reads CAISSRESRGYTF. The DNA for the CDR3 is TGTGCCATCAGTTCAAGGGAGTCGAGGGGCTACACCTTC.

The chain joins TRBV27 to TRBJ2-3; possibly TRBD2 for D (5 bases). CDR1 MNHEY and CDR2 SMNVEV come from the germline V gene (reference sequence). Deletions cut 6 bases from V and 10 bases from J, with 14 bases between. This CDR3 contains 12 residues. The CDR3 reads CASSPGLLPQYF. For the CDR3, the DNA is TGTGCCAGCAGCCCCGGACTTCTTCCGCAGTATTTT.

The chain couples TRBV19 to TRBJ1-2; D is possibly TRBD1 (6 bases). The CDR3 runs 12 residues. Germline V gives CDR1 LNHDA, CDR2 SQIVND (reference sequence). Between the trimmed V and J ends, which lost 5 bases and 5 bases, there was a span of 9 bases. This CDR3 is CASSVQGYGYTF. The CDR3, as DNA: TGTGCCAGTAGTGTACAGGGTTATGGCTACACCTTC.

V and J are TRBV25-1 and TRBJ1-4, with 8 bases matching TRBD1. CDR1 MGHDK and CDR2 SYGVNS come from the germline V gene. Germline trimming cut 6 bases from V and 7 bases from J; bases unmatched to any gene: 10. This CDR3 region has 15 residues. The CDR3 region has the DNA TGTGCCAGCAGAGACACAGGGGGACCGGGTGAAAAACTGTTTTTT. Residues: CASRDTGGPGEKLFF. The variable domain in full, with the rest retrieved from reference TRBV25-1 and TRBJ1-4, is EADIYQTPRYLVIGTGKKITLECSQTMGHDKMYWYQQDPGMELHLIHYSYGVNSTEKGDLSSESTVSRIRTEHFPLTLESARPSHTSQYLCASRDTGGPGEKLFFGSGTQLSVL.

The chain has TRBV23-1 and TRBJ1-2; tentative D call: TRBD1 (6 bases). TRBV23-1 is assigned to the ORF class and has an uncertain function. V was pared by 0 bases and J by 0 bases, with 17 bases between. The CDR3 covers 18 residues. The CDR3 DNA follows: TGCGCCAGCAGTCAATCTGGACACTCGGCAGGGGCTAACTATGGCTACACCTTC. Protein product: CASSQSGHSAGANYGYTF.

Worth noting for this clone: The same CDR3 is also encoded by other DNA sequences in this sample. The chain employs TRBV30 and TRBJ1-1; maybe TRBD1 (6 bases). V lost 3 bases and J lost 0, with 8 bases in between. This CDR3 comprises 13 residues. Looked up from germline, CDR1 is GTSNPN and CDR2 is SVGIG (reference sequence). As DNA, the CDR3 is TGTGCCTGGAGCCAGGGGCTGAACACTGAAGCTTTCTTT. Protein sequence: CAWSQGLNTEAFF.

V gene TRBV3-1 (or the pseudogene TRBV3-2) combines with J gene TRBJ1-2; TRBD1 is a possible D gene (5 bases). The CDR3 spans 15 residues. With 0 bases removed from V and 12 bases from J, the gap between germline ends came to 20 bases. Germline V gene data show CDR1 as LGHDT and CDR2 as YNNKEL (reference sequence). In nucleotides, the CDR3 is TGTGCCAGCAGCCAAGATTCGGGGGTGTCTGGCTTCCACACCTTC. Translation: CASSQDSGVSGFHTF.